This T cell receptor (beta chain) was identified during a study of blood T cell repertoires in COVID-19. For the study at large: Acute-phase and convalescent COVID-19 samples originated in the United States, Italy and Spain. Sources were T cells, B-cell-depleted T cells, or PBMCs; the material itself was cDNA or gDNA.

CDR3 length equals 18 residues. The V end was cut by 0 bases, the J end by 0 bases, with 17 bases between. Germline values: CDR1 ENHRY, CDR2 SYGVKD. Original processing notes: Amplification of reference gene primers was used by the study to estimate nucleated cell counts. Some clones are missing from TCRdb's copy, which holds only in-frame ones; the method was immunoSEQ multiplex PCR. V and J calls and clone size come straight from that table; D and trimming were deduced from the DNA. This table holds 250,000 or so clones, 84% found once. Sequencing input: peripheral blood. The clonotype comes from a woman between 40 and 55 years old who had recovered from COVID-19. This rearrangement joins TRBV10-3 to TRBJ1-1; no reliable D call. CDR3 region: CAISESKGSARVNTEAFF. The DNA of the CDR3 is TGTGCCATCAGTGAGTCGAAAGGGTCGGCGAGGGTGAACACTGAAGCTTTCTTT.